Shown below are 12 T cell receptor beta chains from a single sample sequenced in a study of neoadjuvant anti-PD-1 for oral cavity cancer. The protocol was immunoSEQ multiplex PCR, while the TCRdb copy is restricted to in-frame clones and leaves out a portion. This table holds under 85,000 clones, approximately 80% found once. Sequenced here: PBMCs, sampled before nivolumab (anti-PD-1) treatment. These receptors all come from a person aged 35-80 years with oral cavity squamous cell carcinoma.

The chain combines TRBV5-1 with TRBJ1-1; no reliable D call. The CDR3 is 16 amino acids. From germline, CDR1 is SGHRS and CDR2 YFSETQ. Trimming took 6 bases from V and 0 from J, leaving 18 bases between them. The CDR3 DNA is TGCGCCAGCACCTCCTCTAAGGGCAGTATGAACACTGAAGCTTTCTTT. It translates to CASTSSKGSMNTEAFF.

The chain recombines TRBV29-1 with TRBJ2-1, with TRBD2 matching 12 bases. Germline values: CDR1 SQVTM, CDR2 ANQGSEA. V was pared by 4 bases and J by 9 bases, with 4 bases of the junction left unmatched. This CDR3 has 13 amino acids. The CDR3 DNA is TGCAGCGTTGCGCTAGCGGGAGGGCGTGAGCAGTTCTTC. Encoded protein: CSVALAGGREQFF.

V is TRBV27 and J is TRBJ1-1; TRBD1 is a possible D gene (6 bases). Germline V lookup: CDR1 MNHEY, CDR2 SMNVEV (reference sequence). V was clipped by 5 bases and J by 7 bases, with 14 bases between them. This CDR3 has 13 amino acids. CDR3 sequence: CASSPSQGLEAFF. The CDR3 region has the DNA TGTGCCAGCAGTCCAAGCCAGGGGCTTGAAGCTTTCTTT.

The CDR3 here is CASNPGTSGSYNEQFF. CDR3 DNA: TGTGCCAGTAATCCCGGGACTAGCGGCTCATACAATGAGCAGTTCTTC. The J gene is TRBJ2-1, the V gene TRBV19; 11 nucleotides agree with TRBD2. J was trimmed by 4 bases and V by 7 bases; bases with no gene match: 9. The CDR3 has 16 residues. Per the germline V gene, CDR1 is LNHDA and CDR2 is SQIVND (reference sequence).

The CDR3 DNA reads as TGTGCCAGCAGTTACGCGGGAGTGAGGCAGGGTGAGCAGTTCTTC. Translated: CASSYAGVRQGEQFF. The genes are TRBV6-5 and TRBJ2-1; the match to TRBD2 covers 7 bases. Germline CDR1 MNHEY, CDR2 SVGAGI. The CDR3 contains 15 residues. With 2 bases clipped from V and 9 bases from J, the junction kept 10 bases outside the gene matches.

CDR3 in amino acids: CASSSPYGYTF. The CDR3 nucleotides are TGTGCCAGCAGCTCCCCCTATGGCTACACCTTC. The chain joins TRBV7-9 to TRBJ1-2, with no clear D. V was shortened by 4 bases and J by 4 bases, with 4 bases between the two germline ends. The CDR3 extends over 11 amino acids. CDR1 is SEHNR and CDR2 is FQNEAQ in the germline V gene (reference sequence).

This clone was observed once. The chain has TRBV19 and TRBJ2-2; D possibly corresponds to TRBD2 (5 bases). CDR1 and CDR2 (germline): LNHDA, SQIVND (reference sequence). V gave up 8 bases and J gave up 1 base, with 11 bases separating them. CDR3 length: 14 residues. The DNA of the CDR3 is TGTGCCAGTCGGAGGCAGCTGAACACCGGGGAGCTGTTTTTT. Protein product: CASRRQLNTGELFF.

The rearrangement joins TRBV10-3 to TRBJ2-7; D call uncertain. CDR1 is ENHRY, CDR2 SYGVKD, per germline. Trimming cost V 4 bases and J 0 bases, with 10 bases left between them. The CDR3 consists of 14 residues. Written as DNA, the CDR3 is TGTGCCATCAGTGGGAGCCGTTTCTCCTACGAGCAGTACTTC. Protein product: CAISGSRFSYEQYF.

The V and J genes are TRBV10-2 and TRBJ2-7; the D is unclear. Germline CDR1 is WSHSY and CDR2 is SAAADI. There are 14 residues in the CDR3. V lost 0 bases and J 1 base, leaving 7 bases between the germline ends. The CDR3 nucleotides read TGCGCCAGCAGTGAGTCTGGAATTTCCTACGAGCAGTACTTC. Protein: CASSESGISYEQYF.

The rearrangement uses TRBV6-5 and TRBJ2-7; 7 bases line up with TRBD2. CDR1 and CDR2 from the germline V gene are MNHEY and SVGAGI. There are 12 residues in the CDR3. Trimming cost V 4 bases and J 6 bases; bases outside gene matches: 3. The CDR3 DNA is TGTGCCAGCAGTTCCCCGGGAGGCGAGCAGTACTTC. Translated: CASSSPGGEQYF.

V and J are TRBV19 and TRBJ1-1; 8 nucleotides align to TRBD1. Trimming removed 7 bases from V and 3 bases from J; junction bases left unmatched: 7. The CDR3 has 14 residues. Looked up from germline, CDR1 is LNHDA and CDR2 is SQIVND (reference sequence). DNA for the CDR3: TGTGCCAGTATGAACAGGGGACAGGACACTGAAGCTTTCTTT. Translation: CASMNRGQDTEAFF.

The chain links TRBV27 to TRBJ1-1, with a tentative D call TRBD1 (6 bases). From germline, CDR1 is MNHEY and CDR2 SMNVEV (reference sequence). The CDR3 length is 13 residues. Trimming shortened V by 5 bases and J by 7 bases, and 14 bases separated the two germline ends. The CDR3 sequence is CASSPHDRFEAFF. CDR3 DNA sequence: TGTGCCAGCAGTCCCCATGACAGGTTTGAAGCTTTCTTT.